The following is a T cell receptor beta chain sequence with its context. In the original analysis: Amplification of reference gene primers was used by the study to estimate nucleated cell counts. Generated by immunoSEQ multiplex PCR, the TCRdb table keeps only in-frame clones and is missing some. V and J calls and clone size are given by that table; D and trimming were obtained from the DNA. The profile shows 250,000 to 350,000 clones, 75% to 90% of them singletons. The entry originates in a study of blood T cell repertoires in COVID-19. Across the whole study: Samples taken during acute and convalescent COVID-19 were collected in the United States, Italy and Spain. T cells, B-cell-depleted T cells, or PBMCs supplied cDNA or gDNA.

Per germline, CDR1 ENHRY and CDR2 SYGVKD. The junction had 16 bases not matched to a gene; V was cut back by 10 bases and J by 9 bases. This CDR3 is built from 17 residues. The sequencing sample was made of peripheral blood. The receptor was derived from a woman aged 25 to 39 with active or convalescent COVID-19. The rearrangement joins TRBV10-3 to TRBJ1-6; 12 bases fit TRBD1. The CDR3 nucleotides read TGTGCCACCCGGTTCGGAAATCCGGGACAGGGGGCTTCACCCCTCCACTTT. It encodes CATRFGNPGQGASPLHF.